The TCR beta chain under discussion was sequenced for a study of T cells after yellow fever vaccination. The CDR3 runs 14 residues. The V end lost 4 bases, the J end lost 4 bases, and 12 bases lay between the germline ends. Germline lookup yields CDR1 MNHEY and CDR2 SVGAGI. Each CDR3 protein gets one entry after TCRdb re-called the 5' RACE reads with MiXCR. The sample has 300,000 to 400,000 distinct CDR3 sequences; approximately 12% are singletons. J is TRBJ2-3 and V is TRBV6-5, with no clear D. This receptor was obtained from a man aged 18 to 30 who received the YFV17D yellow fever vaccine. Material: CD4+ T cells sorted from PBMCs, obtained 15 days after the yellow fever booster vaccination. Here the CDR3 reads CASSFTHRADTQYF. CDR3 sequence (DNA): TGTGCCAGCAGTTTTACCCATCGGGCAGATACGCAGTATTTT.